Sequencing of this TCR beta chain was carried out in a study of blood T cell repertoires in COVID-19. Across the whole study: Spain, Italy and the United States supplied samples that represented acute and convalescent COVID-19. In each case, the material was cDNA or gDNA derived from T cells, B-cell-depleted T cells, or PBMCs.

The junction had 5 bases not matched to a gene; V was cut back by 5 bases and J by 1 base. Germline CDR1 and CDR2: SGHTA and FQGNSA. The CDR3 loop spans 15 amino acids. As handled by the study authors: The assay estimated nucleated cells by amplifying reference gene primers. Assay used: immunoSEQ multiplex PCR; TCRdb lists only in-frame clones, some missing. V, J and clone size derive from that table, while D and trimming were established from the DNA sequence. The table has roughly 65,000 clones, roughly three quarters seen once; the top ten hold 15% to 19%. What was sequenced was peripheral blood. This receptor was obtained from a man older than 75 with acute or convalescent COVID-19. The genes are TRBV7-2 and TRBJ1-3, with 7 bases aligning to TRBD1. CDR3 loop: CASSLPTGSGNTIYF. Here the CDR3 DNA reads TGTGCCAGCAGCCTGCCGACAGGGTCTGGAAACACCATATATTTT.